This entry describes one T cell receptor (beta chain). The antigen remains undetermined. All donors participated as healthy donors of bone marrow. When sampled, the donors appeared nominally healthy, though they likely had unrecorded immune exposures. This sample is part of a study of cytomegalovirus exposure and HLA in healthy donors. Study-level points and caveats: Reports showed the classifier diagnosing cytomegalovirus status with high specificity and sensitivity. There were some V segments, including TRBV6-2 and TRBV6-3, excluded as indistinguishable.

The V gene's germline CDR1 is SGHVS and CDR2 FQNEAQ. This CDR3 is built from 16 residues. Trimming left V 5 bases short and J 3 bases short, with 16 bases between. Both 60 Vbeta primers and 13 Jbeta primers went into the PCR. Sequenced by immunoSEQ multiplex PCR; TCRdb stores in-frame clones only, minus some. The table lists about 110,000 clones, roughly 80% of them singletons. This TCR came from a young man in good health and CMV-seropositive. Material: PBMCs. The rearrangement links TRBV7-8 to TRBJ2-2; TRBD2 might be the D (6 bases). The DNA of the CDR3 is TGTGCCAGCAGCCGGGAGTCCACGTGGGACACCGGGGAGCTGTTTTTT. Its protein is CASSRESTWDTGELFF.